The 6 T cell receptor beta chains in this list originate from one sample, sequenced in a study of blood T cell repertoires in COVID-19. Method: immunoSEQ multiplex PCR; TCRdb's copy keeps in-frame clones and lacks some. The data contain tens of thousands of clones, approximately 84% of them singletons. The specimen sequenced was peripheral blood. These receptors originate from an elderly man in a cohort sampled during active COVID-19.

V gene TRBV3-1 (or the pseudogene TRBV3-2) combines with J gene TRBJ1-1; possible D gene TRBD1, 5 bases. The CDR3 is 13 residues long. Germline V gene sequence: CDR1 LGHDT, CDR2 YNNKEL (reference sequence). V lost 5 bases and J lost 8, with 15 bases in between. CDR3 sequence: CASSFPGGGEAFF. As DNA, the CDR3 is TGTGCCAGCAGCTTCCCTGGTGGGGGGGAAGCTTTCTTT.

The CDR3 DNA follows: TGTGCCAGCATCCGGGGGAGAGAGACCCAGTACTTC. This sequence encodes CASIRGRETQYF. The rearrangement uses TRBV6-5 and TRBJ2-5, with D tentatively TRBD2 (6 bases). Trimming stripped 7 bases from V and 4 bases from J, with 10 bases between. The CDR3 loop spans 12 amino acids. The germline gives CDR1 MNHEY, CDR2 SVGAGI.

The chain couples TRBV3-1 (or the pseudogene TRBV3-2) to TRBJ2-7; 8 bases are shared with TRBD1. CDR1 is LGHDT, CDR2 YNNKEL, per germline (reference sequence). With V trimmed by 6 bases and J by 6 bases, 10 bases remained unmatched. This CDR3 region has 14 residues. In DNA form, the CDR3 reads TGTGCCAGCAGTTACCGACAGGGGAGAGGCGAGCAGTACTTC. This encodes CASSYRQGRGEQYF.

V usage is TRBV7-9 and J usage is TRBJ2-7; TRBD2 matches 9 bases. Per the germline V gene, CDR1 is SEHNR and CDR2 is FQNEAQ (reference sequence). V shed 4 bases and J 4 bases; nucleotides not matched to a gene: 5. The CDR3 length is 14 residues. This CDR3 reads CASSSPGLAYEQYF. The CDR3 DNA follows: TGTGCCAGCAGCTCGCCGGGACTAGCTTACGAGCAGTACTTC.

The chain employs TRBV7-7 and TRBJ1-2, with a weak D call TRBD1 (6 bases). From germline, CDR1 is SSHAT and CDR2 FNYEAQ (reference sequence). This CDR3 spans 14 amino acids. Trimming took off 1 base at V and 6 bases at J, with 12 bases between the two ends. CDR3 residues: CASSLVGGADGYTF. The CDR3 region has the DNA TGTGCCAGCAGCTTAGTAGGGGGGGCAGATGGCTACACCTTC.

The chain recombines TRBV10-1 with TRBJ2-1; 8 bases are a match to TRBD2. Germline CDR1 WNHNN, CDR2 SYGVQD (reference sequence). V lost 7 bases to trimming and J lost 5 bases; unmatched junction nucleotides: 13. This CDR3 is 16 amino acids long. The CDR3 protein is CASTATSARYDNEQFF. The CDR3, as DNA: TGCGCCAGCACTGCGACTAGCGCTCGGTATGACAATGAGCAGTTCTTC.